The rows below give T cell receptor beta chains drawn from one sample of a study of T cell repertoires in cytomegalovirus infection. From the reads, TCRdb called clonotypes with MiXCR, one entry per CDR3 protein. The sample contains around 900,000 distinct CDR3 sequences, under 40% of which appear only once. No cognate antigen is known for these TCRs. Specimen: cultured CD8+ T cells from PBMCs, collected from culture after CMV antigen stimulation. The receptor set was obtained from a human donor in good health (CMV status not recorded). Some clones in this sample may be carry-over from other donors' samples. Each CDR3 is given with its conserved first and last residue. The order of the fields is J gene, clone size, V gene, D gene, CDR3 DNA, CDR3 protein. The D gene is left open where the match is weak. Some rows have no size entry. The others give once, few or many, or a class for an expanded clone.

TRBJ1-5 . TRBV27 . TGTGCCAGCACCACGGGGGGCAACAATCAGCCCCAGCATTTT CASTTGGNNQPQHF
TRBJ2-2 few TRBV11-3 . TGTGCCAGCAGCTTAGAGCGGGGGCTGGTCACCGGGGAGCTGTTTTTT CASSLERGLVTGELFF
TRBJ2-1 . TRBV29-1 TRBD1 TGCAGCGTCAGGGGACAGGGAATAACCTACAATGAGCAGTTCTTC CSVRGQGITYNEQFF
TRBJ2-7 few TRBV27 TRBD1 TGTGCCAGCAGTTTATCGGGACAGGACAGGAACTTC CASSLSGQDRNF
TRBJ1-2 few TRBV29-1 . TGCAGCGCGGAAGGAGACAATTATGGCTACACCTTC CSAEGDNYGYTF
TRBJ2-1 . TRBV11-2 TRBD2 TGTGCCAGCAGCTTATACCGGGGTAGCGGGGGGGACAATGAGCAGTTCTTC CASSLYRGSGGDNEQFF
TRBJ2-6 many TRBV12-3/TRBV12-4 . TGTGCCAGCTCCGGGCCGATTTTCGAGGGGGGTAGGGCCAACGTCCTGACTTTC CASSGPIFEGGRANVLTF
TRBJ2-3 . TRBV12-3/TRBV12-4 TRBD2 TGTGCCAGCAGGCGAGCGGGGGGGGGCACAGATACGCAGTATTTT CASRRAGGGTDTQYF
TRBJ1-4 . TRBV9 . TGTGCCAGCGGGGGAGGCAGAGAAAAACTGTTTTTT CASGGGREKLFF
TRBJ2-7 many TRBV7-9 TRBD1 TGTGCCAGCAGGGGGTTCGGGACAGGGTTATACGAGCAGTACTTC CASRGFGTGLYEQYF
TRBJ2-7 . TRBV7-9 . TGTGCCAGCAGCTTGGAGGGGGCGCCGGGTCCCGAGCAGTACTTC CASSLEGAPGPEQYF
TRBJ1-5 many TRBV7-2 . TGTGCCACCCCTGGATACGGAAGCGAACTCCGCAATCAGCCCCAGCATTTT CATPGYGSELRNQPQHF
TRBJ1-6 few TRBV19 . TGTGCCAGTTCCCTTTCGGCCTGGACGGGGGAACCCCTCCACTTT CASSLSAWTGEPLHF
TRBJ2-1 . TRBV6-5 TRBD2 TGTGCCAGCAGTTACTCGGAGGATCTAGCGGGGGGCTCCTACAATGAGCAGTTCTTC CASSYSEDLAGGSYNEQFF
TRBJ1-6 . TRBV5-1 TRBD1 TGCGCCAGCAGCCTTTCCGGGACAGTTAATTCACCCCTCCACTTT CASSLSGTVNSPLHF
TRBJ2-3 many TRBV7-8 TRBD2 TGTGCCAGCACCCTAAGGGGGGGGGGCGGGGGGGCAGATACGCAGTATTTT CASTLRGGGGGADTQYF
TRBJ2-3 many TRBV7-9 . TGTGCCAGCAGCGCCGGACACTCTAGCACAGATACGCAGTATTTT CASSAGHSSTDTQYF
TRBJ2-2 few TRBV7-6 . TGTGCCAGCAGCTTAGGATCCCGGCAGGGCGCCGGGGAGCTGTTTTTT CASSLGSRQGAGELFF
TRBJ1-1 once TRBV15 . TGTGCCACCAGCAGATGGGTTCTGACAGGCACGGGGAACACTGAAGCTTTCTTT CATSRWVLTGTGNTEAFF
TRBJ1-6 many TRBV6-1 . TGTGCCAGCAGCAGTGGCGGGAGCTCCTATAATTCACCCCTCCACTTT CASSSGGSSYNSPLHF
TRBJ2-3 once TRBV20-1 . TGCAGTGCTAGAGTGTACCTCTCATATACAGGGTACGCGGATACGCAGTATTTT CSARVYLSYTGYADTQYF
TRBJ1-1 . TRBV12-3/TRBV12-4 TRBD1 TGTGCCAGCAGCTTGACAGGGAAGAACACTGAAGCTTTCTTT CASSLTGKNTEAFF
TRBJ2-7 few TRBV27 TRBD2 TGTGCCAGCAGTTCCGCCAGCGGGGGCTACGAGCAGTACTTC CASSSASGGYEQYF
TRBJ2-1 many TRBV7-8 TRBD2 TGTGCCAGCAGCGCTACTAGCGGGCTTTACAATGAGCAGTTCTTC CASSATSGLYNEQFF
TRBJ1-1 few TRBV2 . TGTGCCAGCAGACCGCCTGGGTCGAACACTGAAGCTTTCTTT CASRPPGSNTEAFF
TRBJ1-1 . TRBV12-3/TRBV12-4 . TGTGCCAGCACCCAACCCGAGGGCCTTTTCTCGACGGCTTTCTTT CASTQPEGLFSTAFF
TRBJ2-7 . TRBV12-3/TRBV12-4 TRBD2 TGTGCCACCCGACTGGCGGGGGGGTGGGAGCAGTACTTC CATRLAGGWEQYF
TRBJ1-1 few TRBV5-1 . TGCGCCAGCTACCCAGAGGGGAGCACTGAAGCTTTCTTT CASYPEGSTEAFF
TRBJ2-1 . TRBV2 . TGTGCCAGTCGACAGTTACTCTACAATGAGCAGTTCTTC CASRQLLYNEQFF
TRBJ2-4 . TRBV28 . TGTGCCAGCAGCTCCACAGTAGCCAAAAACATTCAGTACTTC CASSSTVAKNIQYF
TRBJ1-2 few TRBV18 TRBD1 TGTGCCAGCTCACAGAGTTCACGACAGGGTTTCGGCTACACCTTC CASSQSSRQGFGYTF
TRBJ2-1 many TRBV7-8 . TGTGCCAGCAGCCCCAGAGGGGGGGGATCCGAGAATGAGCAGTTCTTC CASSPRGGGSENEQFF
TRBJ1-5 few TRBV7-2 . TGTGCCAGCAGCTTAGCGCTAAGGGACACCAGCAATCAGCCCCAGCATTTT CASSLALRDTSNQPQHF
TRBJ2-1 few TRBV6-2/TRBV6-3 . TGTGCCAGCATTAAAGGAGGCTTTAACAATGAGCAGTTCTTC CASIKGGFNNEQFF
TRBJ2-5 . TRBV2 . TGTGCCAGCAGCCCTGCGGGCTGGGGAGAGACCCAGTACTTC CASSPAGWGETQYF
TRBJ2-5 . TRBV12-3/TRBV12-4 . TGTGCCAGCCTAATAACAGGGAATCGAGAGACCCAGTACTTC CASLITGNRETQYF
TRBJ1-1 . TRBV27 . TGTGCCAGCAGCAAGCCCCCGGGGTTCACTGAAGCTTTCTTT CASSKPPGFTEAFF
TRBJ2-5 few TRBV9 TRBD2 TGTGCCAGCAGCGTGACTAGCGGGGGGGCCTGGGAGACCCAGTACTTC CASSVTSGGAWETQYF
TRBJ2-1 few TRBV7-9 TRBD2 TGTGCCAGCAGCTTAGACGGGAGGGCCTCCTACAATGAGCAGTTCTTC CASSLDGRASYNEQFF
TRBJ2-1 . TRBV7-9 TRBD2 TGTGCTCTCGGGGGGGAGCAGTTCTTC CALGGEQFF
TRBJ1-1 few TRBV12-5 TRBD1 TGTGCTAGTGGTTTGCCAGGGACAGGCCCGAACACTGAAGCTTTCTTT CASGLPGTGPNTEAFF
TRBJ2-1 . TRBV7-3 . TGTGCCAGCAGCCTCCACGAGCGCTCCTACAATGAGCAGTTCTTC CASSLHERSYNEQFF
TRBJ1-6 many TRBV7-6 . TGTGCCAGCAGCTCTGCCGAAGGTCTCTCACCCCTCCACTTT CASSSAEGLSPLHF
TRBJ2-6 few TRBV7-9 . TGTGCCAGCAGCGTCCGAGGGACTGGGGCCAACGTCCTGACTTTC CASSVRGTGANVLTF
TRBJ2-1 . TRBV12-3/TRBV12-4 . TGTGCCAGCAGTTTCCTCTCCACAGGTGAGCAGTTCTTC CASSFLSTGEQFF
TRBJ1-2 . TRBV10-3 . TGTGCCATCAGAAAAGTTCAACTCTATGGCTACACCTTC CAIRKVQLYGYTF
TRBJ2-3 few TRBV27 . TGTGCCAGCAGTCCAGGTCCGGAAGATACGCAGTATTTT CASSPGPEDTQYF
TRBJ2-2 . TRBV27 . TGTGCCAGCAGTTTAAGGCAAAGGGACGGGGAGCTGTTTTTT CASSLRQRDGELFF
TRBJ1-1 . TRBV4-3 . TGCGCCAGCAGCCAGACAAGGGAGCGGGGACGGACTGAAGCTTTCTTT CASSQTRERGRTEAFF
TRBJ2-1 few TRBV27 . TGTGCCAGCAGTTTATCGCCCACTCTCGGCAATGAGCAGTTCTTC CASSLSPTLGNEQFF
TRBJ1-6 . TRBV5-5 . TGTGCCAGCAGCTTATATGGGGCGCAGAATTCACCCCTCCACTTT CASSLYGAQNSPLHF
TRBJ2-3 few TRBV19 TRBD2 TGTGCCAGTAGTATGTTACCAGCGGGGGTTGGAGATACGCAGTATTTT CASSMLPAGVGDTQYF
TRBJ2-1 few TRBV7-7 TRBD2 TGTGCTAGCAGCACGACCGGGCCTAGCGGGGGTCCAACTCACTACAATGAGCAGTTCTTC CASSTTGPSGGPTHYNEQFF